This T cell receptor beta chain was documented in a study of blood T cell repertoires in COVID-19. At the level of the study: Samples taken during acute and convalescent COVID-19 were collected in the United States, Italy and Spain. PBMCs, B-cell-depleted T cells, or T cells provided the cDNA or gDNA that made up the material.

The ends were cut back, 3 bases at V and 3 bases at J, with 3 bases in the middle. CDR3 length: 11 residues. The germline V gene has CDR1 SGDLS and CDR2 YYNGEE. The repertoire was sequenced with immunoSEQ multiplex PCR; TCRdb's copy has only in-frame clones and lacks some. The sample records about 150,000 clones, over 60% being singletons. This clone was observed once. This specimen includes other DNA sequences encoding the same CDR3. The sequencing input was peripheral blood. The clonotype was recovered from a man aged 50 to 60 with acute or convalescent COVID-19. This sequence joins TRBV9 and TRBJ1-2; D is undetermined. The chain's CDR3 is CASSAYYGYTF. CDR3 DNA: TGTGCCAGCAGCGCTTACTATGGCTACACCTTC.